This T cell receptor beta chain came from a study of blood T cell repertoires in COVID-19. As for the study in general: Acute and convalescent COVID-19 samples came from the United States, Italy and Spain. From T cells, B-cell-depleted T cells, or PBMCs came the material, which was cDNA or gDNA.

Methods used by the authors: How many nucleated cells were present was estimated from reference gene primer amplification. Produced via immunoSEQ multiplex PCR; TCRdb's table is partial and in-frame only. The DNA was the basis for D and trimming; V, J and clone size are from that table. Of 350,000 or so clones listed, around 87% are singletons. The CDR3 extends over 18 amino acids. The clonotype originates from a woman aged 25 to 39 with COVID-19, enrolled during active disease. Material for sequencing was peripheral blood. The V gene is TRBV21-1, the J gene TRBJ2-2; no check of the table's D call, TRBD1, against the DNA was made. TRBV21-1 is noted as a pseudogene. CDR3: CASSKASETGGRTGELFF. CDR3 nucleotide sequence: TGTGCCAGCAGCAAAGCGTCAGAGACAGGGGGCCGCACCGGGGAGCTGTTTTTT.